The 7 T cell receptor beta chains below were found in one sample sequenced in a study of regulatory T cells in long-lasting Graves disease. Time point described: newly diagnosed GD, antithyroid drugs for less than 3 months. From PBMCs, RNA was extracted and then used to make the TCR library. CDR3-region Arm-PCR and iRepertoire HTBI primers produced the TCR beta libraries. TCRdb reprocessed the multiplex PCR reads via MiXCR and lists one record per CDR3 protein. The sample carries about 440,000 distinct CDR3 sequences, about 17% recorded once. Separately, the same data were catalogued under a study of T cells in Graves' hyperthyroidism and ophthalmopathy.

The sample in question was peripheral blood mononuclear cells (PBMCs), obtained at new diagnosis, from a patient treated with antithyroid drugs. These receptors all come from a woman aged 30 to 39 with Graves disease.

This clonotype was seen at least ten times. The V gene is TRBV24-1, the J gene TRBJ2-7; 10 nucleotides match TRBD1. Germline CDR1 and CDR2: KGHDR and SFDVKD. This CDR3 comprises 14 residues. The V gene end was trimmed by 3 bases and the J gene end by 5 bases; junction bases not matched to a gene: 3. CDR3: CATSDGQGENEQYF. CDR3 nucleotide sequence: TGTGCCACCAGTGATGGACAGGGGGAGAACGAGCAGTACTTC.

V and J are TRBV4-3 and TRBJ1-2; TRBD1 matches at 9 bases. J lost 5 bases, V lost 1 base, and 5 bases had no gene match. The CDR3 loop spans 15 amino acids. Germline V gives CDR1 LGHNA, CDR2 YSLEER. The CDR3 DNA is TGCGCCAGCAGCCAAGCGGGACAGGGAAATTATGGCTACACCTTC. Translation gives CASSQAGQGNYGYTF.

This clonotype was detected many times. This chain links TRBV27 with TRBJ2-1; D uncertain. V dropped 4 bases and J dropped 14 bases, with 24 bases sitting between them. The CDR3 is 15 amino acids. Germline loops: CDR1 MNHEY, CDR2 SMNVEV (reference sequence). CDR3 in DNA: TGTGCCAGCAGTTCTCGAATAGTAGACGGCCGGGTTGAGTTCTTC. Its translation is CASSSRIVDGRVEFF.

This clonotype has a handful of counts. The chain employs TRBV20-1 and TRBJ2-3; 8 bases fit TRBD2. Trimming at V came to 5 bases and at J to 6 bases, leaving 13 bases not matched to a gene. The CDR3 length is 15 residues. The germline gives CDR1 DFQATT, CDR2 SNEGSKA (reference sequence). CDR3: CSAARPGLGADTQYF. CDR3 in DNA: TGCAGTGCTGCCCGTCCGGGACTAGGTGCGGATACGCAGTATTTT.

This clonotype was picked up a small number of times. The V call is TRBV9, the J call TRBJ2-1; D not certain. V lost 4 bases and J lost 6, with 14 bases in between. CDR3 length: 14 amino acids. CDR1 SGDLS and CDR2 YYNGEE come from the germline V gene. The CDR3 here is CASSLEGPSNEQFF. CDR3 bases: TGTGCCAGCAGCCTTGAAGGGCCCAGCAATGAGCAGTTCTTC.

This clonotype occurred many times. The V call is TRBV20-1, the J call TRBJ2-1; D not resolved. The CDR3 runs 13 residues. Germline assignment: CDR1 DFQATT and CDR2 SNEGSKA (reference sequence). Trimming took 3 bases from V and 3 from J, leaving 9 bases between them. The CDR3 nucleotides read TGCAGTGCTAGTAAGGATGGCTACAATGAGCAGTTCTTC. It encodes CSASKDGYNEQFF.

This chain connects TRBV20-1 to TRBJ2-7; the D gene is possibly TRBD2 (6 bases). The CDR3 sequence is 14 residues long. CDR1 is DFQATT and CDR2 is SNEGSKA in the germline V gene (reference sequence). V was shortened by 5 bases and J by 6 bases, with 20 bases between the two germline ends. CDR3 in amino acids: CSAPRSVGSSEQYF. The CDR3 DNA reads as TGCAGTGCTCCTAGATCGGTCGGGAGCAGCGAGCAGTACTTC.